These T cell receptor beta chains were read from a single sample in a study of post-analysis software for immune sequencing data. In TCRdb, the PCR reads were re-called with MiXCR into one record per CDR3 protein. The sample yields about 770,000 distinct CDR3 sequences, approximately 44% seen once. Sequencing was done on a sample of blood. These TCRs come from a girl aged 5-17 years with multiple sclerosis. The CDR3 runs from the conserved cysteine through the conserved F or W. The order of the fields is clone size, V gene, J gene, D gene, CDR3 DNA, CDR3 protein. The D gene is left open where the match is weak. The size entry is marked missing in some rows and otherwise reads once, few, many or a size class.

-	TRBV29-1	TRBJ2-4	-	TGCAGCGTTGCGGAGGCGGGGCCCAAAAACATTCAGTACTTC	CSVAEAGPKNIQYF
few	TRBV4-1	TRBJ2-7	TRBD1	TGCGCCAGCAGCCAAGGGACAGGGGGCGCGGGGTACTACGAGCAGTACTTC	CASSQGTGGAGYYEQYF
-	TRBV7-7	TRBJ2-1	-	TGTGCTAGCAGCTTATGGGATTCCACCAATGAGCAGTTCTTC	CASSLWDSTNEQFF
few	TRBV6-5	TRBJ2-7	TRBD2	TGTGCCAGCAGTTACCGCCGACTAGCTTATGAGCAGTACTTC	CASSYRRLAYEQYF
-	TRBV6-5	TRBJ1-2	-	TGTGCCAGCAGTTTCGGTTCCCAGCGAGATAACTATGGCTACACCTTC	CASSFGSQRDNYGYTF
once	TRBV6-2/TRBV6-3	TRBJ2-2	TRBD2	TGTGCCAGCAGACCATTCGGCAAGCGGGAGGGCCCGGGGCTGTTTTTT	CASRPFGKREGPGLFF
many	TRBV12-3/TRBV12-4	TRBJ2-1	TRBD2	TGTGCCATCGCCGAACTAGCGGGTGTCAATGAGCAGTTCTTC	CAIAELAGVNEQFF
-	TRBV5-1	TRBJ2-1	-	TGCGCCAGCAGCTTGCGTCAAATCCGGTTGGACGAGCAGTTCTTC	CASSLRQIRLDEQFF
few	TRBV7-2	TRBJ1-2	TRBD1	TGTGCCAGCAGCTTAGTTCTTGCACAGGGGGTTGGCTACACCTTC	CASSLVLAQGVGYTF
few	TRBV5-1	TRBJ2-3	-	TGCGCCAGCAGCTTATGGTCGGGAGCAACAGATACGCAGTATTTT	CASSLWSGATDTQYF
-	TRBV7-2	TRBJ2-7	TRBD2	TGTGCCATCCTGGGGAGGGTCTCCTACGAGCAGTACTTC	CAILGRVSYEQYF
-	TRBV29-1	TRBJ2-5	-	TGCAGCGTGGCCTTAGTGGCAGCCCAAGAGACCCAGTACTTC	CSVALVAAQETQYF
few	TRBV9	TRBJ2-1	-	TGTGCCAGCAGCCGGTGGGACTCCTACAATGAGCAGTTCTTC	CASSRWDSYNEQFF
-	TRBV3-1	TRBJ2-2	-	TGTGCCAGCAGCCAAGTAGGGGGATCGAACACCGGGGAGCTGTTTTTT	CASSQVGGSNTGELFF
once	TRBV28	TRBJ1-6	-	TGTGCCAGCAGACCTGACTTTCTGGACAGTATCTCACCCCTCCACTTT	CASRPDFLDSISPLHF
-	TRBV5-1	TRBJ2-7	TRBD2	TGCGCCAGCAGGGGCGGACTAGCGGCACACTACGAGCAGTACTTC	CASRGGLAAHYEQYF
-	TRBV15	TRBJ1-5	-	TGTGCCACCAGGGAAGGGTCCCAGCCCCAGCATTTT	CATREGSQPQHF
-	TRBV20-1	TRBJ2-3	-	TGCAGTTCCCCAACAGGGGATACGCAGTATTTT	CSSPTGDTQYF
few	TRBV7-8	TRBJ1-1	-	TGTGCCAGCAGCTCGGGACACACTGAAGCTTTCTTT	CASSSGHTEAFF
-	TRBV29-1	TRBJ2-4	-	TGCAGCGTTGGACGAGGGATAAGTGGGGGCGGCATTCAGTACTTC	CSVGRGISGGGIQYF
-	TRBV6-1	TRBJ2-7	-	TGTGCCACCCGGGGATTCTCCTACGAGCAGTACTTC	CATRGFSYEQYF
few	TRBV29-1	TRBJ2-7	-	TGCAGCGTGACAGCCGGGGACGAGCAGTACTTC	CSVTAGDEQYF
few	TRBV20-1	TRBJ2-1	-	TGCAGTGTGGTGGACAGCGGGTACAATGAGCAGTTCTTC	CSVVDSGYNEQFF
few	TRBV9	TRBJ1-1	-	TGTGCCAGCAGCGTGGGTACAGTGAACACTGAAGCTTTCTTT	CASSVGTVNTEAFF
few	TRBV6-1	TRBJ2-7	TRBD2	TGTGCCAGCAGTGCTCGGGGGGGGTCCTACGAGCAGTACTTC	CASSARGGSYEQYF
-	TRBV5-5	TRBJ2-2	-	TGTGCCAGCAGCTTGATGAACACCGGGGAGCTGTTTTTT	CASSLMNTGELFF
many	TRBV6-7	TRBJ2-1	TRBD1	TGTGCCAGCGGGACAGGGGGTGAAAATGAGCAGTTCTTC	CASGTGGENEQFF
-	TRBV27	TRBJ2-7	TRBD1	TGTGCCAGCAGACAGGGGTCAAGGTACGAGCAGTACTTC	CASRQGSRYEQYF
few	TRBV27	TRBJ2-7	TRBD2	TGTGCCAGCAGTCAACTTCTCGGGGGGGCCCCCTACGAGCAGTACTTC	CASSQLLGGAPYEQYF
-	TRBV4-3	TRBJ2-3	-	TGCGCCAGCAGCCAAGATACGTGGAGCGGCTCTAGCACAGATACGCAGTATTTT	CASSQDTWSGSSTDTQYF
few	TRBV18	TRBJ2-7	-	TGTGCCAGCTCACCACTCCGGGGCGCCAACGAGCAGTACTTC	CASSPLRGANEQYF
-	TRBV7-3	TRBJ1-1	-	TGTGCCAGCAGCTTTGCACAGCCCGGCGGTGGCACTGAAGCTTTCTTT	CASSFAQPGGGTEAFF
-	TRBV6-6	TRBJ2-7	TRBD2	TGTGCCAGCAGTTACTCGCCTAGCGGGAGGATCTCCTATGAGCTGTACTTC	CASSYSPSGRISYELYF
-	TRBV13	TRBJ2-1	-	TGTGCCAGCAGCTTGCTAGCGAATACCAATGAGCAGTTCTTC	CASSLLANTNEQFF
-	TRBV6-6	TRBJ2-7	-	TGTGCCAGCAGTCGCGGTAGCGGCTACTACGAGCAGTACTTC	CASSRGSGYYEQYF
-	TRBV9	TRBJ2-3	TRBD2	TGTGCCAGCAGCGTCACCGAGCGGGAGGCAAACACAGATACGCAGTATTTT	CASSVTEREANTDTQYF
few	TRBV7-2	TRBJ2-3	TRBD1	TGTGCCAGCAGCTTACCAGACAGGGGGCTCCCTCTTAGCACAGATACGCAGTATTTT	CASSLPDRGLPLSTDTQYF
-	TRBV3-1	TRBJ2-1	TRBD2	TGTGCCAGCAGCCAAGGGGTAGCGGGAGTAGATGAGCAGTTCTTC	CASSQGVAGVDEQFF
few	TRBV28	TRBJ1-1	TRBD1	TGTGCCAGCACAGTCGGGACAGGGACCTTTAACACTGAAGCTTTCTTT	CASTVGTGTFNTEAFF
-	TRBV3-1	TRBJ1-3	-	TGTGCCAGCAGCCAAGATCCGGGACTTCTCTCTGGAAACACCATATATTTT	CASSQDPGLLSGNTIYF
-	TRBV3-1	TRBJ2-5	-	TGTGCCAGCAGCCAAGGGACACTCCCCCGCGAGACCCAGTACTTC	CASSQGTLPRETQYF